Shown below are 18 T cell receptor beta chains from a single sample sequenced in a study of T cell repertoires in ileal Crohn's disease. Assay used: immunoSEQ multiplex PCR; TCRdb lists only in-frame clones, some missing. The sample has 4,500 to 5,000 clones, about 81% seen once; the top ten hold 5% to 7%. The sample consisted of ileal tissue. These receptor sequences come from an adult with Crohn's disease.

Judged by abundance, this clone is large. The chain links TRBV7-9 to TRBJ1-6; possible D gene TRBD1, 6 bases. CDR1 is SEHNR, CDR2 FQNEAQ, per germline (reference sequence). Deletions cut 6 bases from V and 1 base from J, with 13 bases between. CDR3 length equals 16 residues. The CDR3 sequence is CASRPGQTSYNSPLHF. In nucleotides, the CDR3 is TGTGCCAGCAGGCCAGGACAGACATCCTATAATTCACCCCTCCACTTT. The full variable domain, its missing parts supplied by reference TRBV7-9 and TRBJ1-6, is DTGVSQNPRHKITKRGQNVTFRCDPISEHNRLYWYRQTLGQGPEFLTYFQNEAQLEKSRLLSDRFSAERPKGSFSTLEIQRTEQGDSAMYLCASRPGQTSYNSPLHFGNGTRLTVT.

This clone appeared a single time. CDR3: CASSLGGQGIGGQPQHF. The DNA for the CDR3 is TGCGCCAGCAGCTTGGGTGGACAGGGTATAGGCGGGCAGCCCCAGCATTTT. The chain links TRBV5-1 to TRBJ1-5, with 8 bases identical to TRBD1. Trimming removed 0 bases from V and 7 bases from J; junction bases left unmatched: 12. The germline V gene encodes CDR1 SGHRS and CDR2 YFSETQ. There are 17 residues in the CDR3.

The chain is built from TRBV6-1 and TRBJ1-1, with a tentative D call TRBD1 (6 bases). This CDR3 has 13 amino acids. V lost 6 bases and J 3 bases, leaving 11 bases between the germline ends. Germline CDR1 reads MNHNS; CDR2 reads SASEGT. The CDR3 DNA sequence: TGTGCCAGCAGCATGACAGGTTACACTGAAGCTTTCTTT. Residues: CASSMTGYTEAFF.

The chain employs TRBV18 and TRBJ2-7, with D perhaps matching TRBD1 (5 bases). The CDR3 has 13 residues. Germline CDR1 and CDR2: KGHSH and LQKENI. Trimming removed 2 bases from V and 6 bases from J, with 11 bases in between. CDR3: CASSPTGQGEQYF. The CDR3 DNA is TGTGCCAGCTCACCAACCGGACAAGGCGAGCAGTACTTC.

This chain's CDR3 is CASSDRVNTGELFF. The CDR3 DNA is TGTGCCAGCAGCGACCGGGTCAACACCGGGGAGCTGTTTTTT. The V and J genes are TRBV2 and TRBJ2-2; D gene unclear. Trimming took 6 bases from V and 2 from J, leaving 10 bases between them. CDR1 and CDR2 from the germline V gene are SNHLY and FYNNEI. CDR3 length equals 14 residues.

The chain carries TRBV7-9 and TRBJ2-2; 9 bases line up with TRBD2. The CDR3 length is 17 residues. The trim removed 3 bases at V and 3 bases at J, leaving 8 bases unmatched. Germline loops: CDR1 SEHNR, CDR2 FQNEAQ (reference sequence). CDR3 protein: CASSFRGGVQHTGELFF. The CDR3 coding sequence is TGTGCCAGCAGCTTCCGCGGGGGGGTACAGCACACCGGGGAGCTGTTTTTT.

The chain employs TRBV6-4 and TRBJ1-6; D not resolved. The CDR3 length is 15 residues. The ends were cut back, 4 bases at V and 8 bases at J, with 15 bases in the middle. Germline V gives CDR1 MRHNA, CDR2 SNTAGT. The CDR3 DNA sequence: TGTGCCAGCAGTGCCGGTTACGGAGTCTATTCACCCCTCCACTTT. Amino acid sequence: CASSAGYGVYSPLHF.

The CDR3 loop reads CASSWGVDSPLHF. Written as DNA, the CDR3 is TGCGCCAGCAGCTGGGGGGTGGATTCACCCCTCCACTTT. V is TRBV5-1 and J is TRBJ1-6; D might be TRBD1 (5 bases). The ends were cut back, 3 bases at V and 8 bases at J, with 9 bases in the middle. There are 13 residues in the CDR3. Per the germline V gene, CDR1 is SGHRS and CDR2 is YFSETQ.

The V call is TRBV7-9, the J call TRBJ1-1, with TRBD1 as a possible D gene (6 bases). V gave up 3 bases and J gave up 2 bases, with 13 bases separating them. Germline V CDR1 and CDR2: SEHNR, FQNEAQ (reference sequence). The CDR3 consists of 15 residues. As DNA, the CDR3 is TGTGCCAGCAGCTTTCCGGCAGGGGCTAACACTGAAGCTTTCTTT. The encoded protein is CASSFPAGANTEAFF. Full variable domain (rest looked up from reference TRBV7-9 and TRBJ1-1): DTGVSQNPRHKITKRGQNVTFRCDPISEHNRLYWYRQTLGQGPEFLTYFQNEAQLEKSRLLSDRFSAERPKGSFSTLEIQRTEQGDSAMYLCASSFPAGANTEAFFGQGTRLTVV.

The chain employs TRBV10-3 and TRBJ1-3, with D possibly being TRBD1 (6 bases). In germline, CDR1 is ENHRY, CDR2 SYGVKD. The CDR3 is 16 amino acids. Trimming cost V 6 bases and J 0 bases, with 15 bases left between them. The CDR3 region is CAIRDSIGASGNTIYF. The CDR3, as DNA: TGTGCCATCAGGGACAGTATAGGAGCCTCTGGAAACACCATATATTTT.

A few counts support this clone. Other DNA sequences within the sample encode an identical CDR3. The genes are TRBV9 and TRBJ2-7; TRBD2 matches at 9 bases. This CDR3 contains 14 residues. Trimming cost V 3 bases and J 4 bases; bases outside gene matches: 5. CDR1 SGDLS and CDR2 YYNGEE come from the germline V gene. DNA for the CDR3: TGTGCCAGCAGCGCTAGCGGGGTGGGGTACGAGCAGTACTTC. Translation gives CASSASGVGYEQYF.

The V call is TRBV10-3, the J call TRBJ2-2, with no clear D. Germline V gene data show CDR1 as ENHRY and CDR2 as SYGVKD. Between the trimmed V and J ends, which lost 2 bases and 2 bases, there was a span of 9 bases. This CDR3 contains 15 residues. This CDR3 reads CAISESKFNTGELFF. In DNA form, the CDR3 reads TGTGCCATCAGTGAGAGCAAGTTTAACACCGGGGAGCTGTTTTTT.

This clone appeared a single time. The rearrangement joins TRBV5-1 to TRBJ2-2, with TRBD1 as a possible D gene (5 bases). Deletions cut 5 bases from V and 5 bases from J, with 16 bases between. The CDR3 runs 15 residues. The germline CDR1 and CDR2 sequences are SGHRS and YFSETQ. CDR3 residues: CASSPSTGKTGELFF. In DNA form, the CDR3 reads TGCGCCAGCAGTCCGTCTACAGGAAAGACCGGGGAGCTGTTTTTT.

The chain carries TRBV18 and TRBJ1-1; possibly TRBD1 for D (6 bases). Germline values: CDR1 KGHSH, CDR2 LQKENI. This CDR3 region has 13 residues. V was pared by 6 bases and J by 5 bases, with 13 bases between. In DNA form, the CDR3 reads TGTGCCAGCTCGCGGGGGGCAGGAACTGAAGCTTTCTTT. Protein product: CASSRGAGTEAFF.

The chain links TRBV5-1 to TRBJ2-5; tentative D call: TRBD1 (5 bases). Between the trimmed V and J ends, which lost 2 bases and 5 bases, there was a span of 16 bases. This CDR3 region has 15 residues. CDR1 SGHRS and CDR2 YFSETQ come from the germline V gene. This CDR3 reads CASSFLTGSRETQYF. CDR3 bases: TGCGCCAGCAGCTTCTTAACAGGATCTAGGGAGACCCAGTACTTC. The whole variable domain, filled in from reference TRBV5-1 and TRBJ2-5, reads KAGVTQTPRYLIKTRGQQVTLSCSPISGHRSVSWYQQTPGQGLQFLFEYFSETQRNKGNFPGRFSGRQFSNSRSEMNVSTLELGDSALYLCASSFLTGSRETQYFGPGTRLLVL.

The rearrangement joins TRBV19 to TRBJ1-1; TRBD1 matches at 10 bases. Trimming took 7 bases from V and 1 from J; bases not matched to a gene: 6. The germline CDR1 and CDR2 sequences are LNHDA and SQIVND (reference sequence). The CDR3 contains 15 residues. In nucleotides, the CDR3 is TGTGCCAGTACCGACAGGGGGCAAGGGAACACTGAAGCTTTCTTT. Translated: CASTDRGQGNTEAFF.

This sequence joins TRBV11-2 and TRBJ2-3; the D is unclear. Trimming took off 5 bases at V and 0 bases at J, with 12 bases between the two ends. Germline CDR1 and CDR2: SGHAT and FQNNGV. The CDR3 covers 15 residues. The CDR3 spells CASSTPLASTDTQYF. The CDR3 bases are TGTGCCAGCAGCACCCCCTTGGCTAGCACAGATACGCAGTATTTT.

The chain employs TRBV4-1 and TRBJ1-1, with 8 bases lining up with TRBD1. The CDR3 consists of 15 residues. Germline CDR1 reads MGHRA; CDR2 reads YSYEKL. Losses at the gene ends were 4 bases for V and 3 bases for J; bases not matched to a gene: 7. CDR3 region: CASSRQTGDYTEAFF. CDR3 bases: TGCGCCAGCAGCCGCCAGACAGGGGATTACACTGAAGCTTTCTTT.